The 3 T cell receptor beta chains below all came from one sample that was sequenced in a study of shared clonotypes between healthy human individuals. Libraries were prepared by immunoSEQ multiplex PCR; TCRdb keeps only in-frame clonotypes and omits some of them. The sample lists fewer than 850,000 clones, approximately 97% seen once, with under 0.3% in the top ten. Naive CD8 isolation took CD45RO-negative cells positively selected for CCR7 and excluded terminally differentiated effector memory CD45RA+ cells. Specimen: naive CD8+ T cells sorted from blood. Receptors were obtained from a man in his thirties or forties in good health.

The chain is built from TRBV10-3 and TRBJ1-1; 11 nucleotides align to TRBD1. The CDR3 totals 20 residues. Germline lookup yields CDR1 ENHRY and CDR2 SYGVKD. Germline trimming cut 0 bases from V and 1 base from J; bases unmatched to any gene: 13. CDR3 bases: TGTGCCATCAGTGAGTCGAATCTGGGGACAGGGGGACCGGGGAACACTGAAGCTTTCTTT. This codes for CAISESNLGTGGPGNTEAFF.

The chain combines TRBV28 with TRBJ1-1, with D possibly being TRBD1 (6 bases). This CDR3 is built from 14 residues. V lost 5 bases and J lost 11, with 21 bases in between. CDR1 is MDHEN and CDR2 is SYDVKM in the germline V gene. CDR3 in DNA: TGTGCCAGCAGTCACGACAGGCTGGCGGGGAGGGCTTTCTTT. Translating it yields CASSHDRLAGRAFF.

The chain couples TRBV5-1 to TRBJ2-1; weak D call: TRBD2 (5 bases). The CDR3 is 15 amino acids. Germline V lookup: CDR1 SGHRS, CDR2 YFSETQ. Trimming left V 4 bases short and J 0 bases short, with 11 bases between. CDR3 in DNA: TGCGCCAGCAGCCCCGGAGGTAGCTCCTACAATGAGCAGTTCTTC. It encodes CASSPGGSSYNEQFF.